Below, one TCR beta chain is given with its context. Its cognate antigen is unknown. PCR amplification relied on 60 Vbeta primers (plus 13 Jbeta primers). The data were produced by immunoSEQ multiplex PCR, yet TCRdb's version contains in-frame clones alone and is incomplete. This sample carries nearly 110,000 clones, over 70% of them seen once, and the ten largest clones take 2.5% to 3.5%. The entry originates in a study of cytomegalovirus exposure and HLA in healthy donors. Study-wide results and caveats: Available immune exposure information covered CMV serostatus only.

Germline loops: CDR1 SGHNT, CDR2 YYREEE (reference sequence). The J segment lost 7 bases and the V segment lost 0 bases, leaving 5 bases of the junction unmatched. The CDR3 is 15 residues long. J is TRBJ2-1 and V is TRBV5-4, with 9 bases aligning to TRBD2. The source material was PBMCs. This receptor was obtained from a male donor in good health and CMV-seropositive. The DNA for the CDR3 is TGTGCCAGCAGCTTGGGCGGGGGGGGTAGAAATGAGCAGTTCTTC. Amino acid sequence: CASSLGGGGRNEQFF.